This T cell receptor beta chain came from a study of human T cells and chemical hapten exposure. Study results and limitations: No change in TCRs above 1 in 1000 frequency was produced by DPC sensitization.

The time point denotes: patch test 1, 2 weeks after DPC sensitization. Treatment meaning: therapeutic diphenylcyclopropenone sensitization with weekly scalp DPC. Those who donated were patients with alopecia, 18 to 70 years of age, and suitable for DPC. A remark on this clonotype: Its antigen is not known.

Unique molecular identifiers were affixed to discrete cDNA molecules within the library. Per the authors' pipeline: Sampled TCR counts reached a median of approximately 94,000 per sample, with values ranging from about 23,224 to 690,600. TCRdb reprocessed the RACE reads via MiXCR and lists one record per CDR3 protein. The V and J calls and clone size are TCRdb's, not the authors'. This table holds 65,000 to 85,000 distinct CDR3 sequences, about a tenth found once. The clonotype originates from a woman between 45 and 60 years old with alopecia areata. Some clones in this sample may be carry-over from other donors' samples. Sequences were derived from whole blood, sampled in connection with sensitization to the hapten diphenylcyclopropenone (DPC).

CDR3 sequence reads: CASSPTVVPGANVLTF. CDR3 bases: TGTGCCAGCAGCCCGACCGTCGTCCCTGGGGCCAACGTCCTGACTTTC. This rearrangement joins TRBV7-2 to TRBJ2-6; D remains unclear. The CDR3 has 16 residues. Germline V gene sequence: CDR1 SGHTA, CDR2 FQGNSA. V was trimmed by 5 bases and J by 2 bases, leaving 13 bases between them.